This T cell receptor beta chain was sequenced in a study of spatial heterogeneity in lung cancer. Points from the study as a whole: For expanded intratumoral alpha and beta TCRs, counts tracked tumor mutation counts.

There are many counts of this clonotype. Its matching antigen is unknown. MiXCR was run by TCRdb on the 5' RACE reads, yielding one entry per CDR3 protein. The table includes approximately 6,400 distinct CDR3 sequences, around 7.1% detected once. V lost 6 bases and J 4 bases, leaving 15 bases between the germline ends. Germline CDR1 reads MNHNY; CDR2 reads SVGAGI (reference sequence). The CDR3 sequence is 14 residues long. The time point: sample taken at primary tumor resection. This material consisted of lung tumor tissue, taken at surgery. The V and J genes are TRBV6-6 and TRBJ2-5; possible D gene TRBD2, 6 bases. This clonotype was obtained from a male donor with early-stage non-small cell lung cancer. CDR3 amino acids: CASSTPLARETQYF. The CDR3 DNA sequence: TGTGCCAGCAGCACCCCTCTAGCGAGAGAGACCCAGTACTTC.